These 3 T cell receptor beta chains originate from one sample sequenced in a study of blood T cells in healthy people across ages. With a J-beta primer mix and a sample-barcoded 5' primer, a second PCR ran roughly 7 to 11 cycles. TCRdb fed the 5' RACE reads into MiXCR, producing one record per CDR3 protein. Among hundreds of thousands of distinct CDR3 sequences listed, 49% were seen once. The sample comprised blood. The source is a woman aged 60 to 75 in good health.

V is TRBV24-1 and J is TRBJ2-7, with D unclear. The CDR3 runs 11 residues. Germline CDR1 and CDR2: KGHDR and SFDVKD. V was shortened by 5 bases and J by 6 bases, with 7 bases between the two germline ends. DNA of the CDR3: TGTGCCACCAGTGTAGCTTCCGAGCAGTACTTC. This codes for CATSVASEQYF.

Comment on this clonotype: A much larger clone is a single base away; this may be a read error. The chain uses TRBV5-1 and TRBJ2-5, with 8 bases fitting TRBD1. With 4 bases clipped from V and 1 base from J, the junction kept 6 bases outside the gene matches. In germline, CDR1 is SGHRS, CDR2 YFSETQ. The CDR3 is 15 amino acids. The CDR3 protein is CASSLNTGGQETQYF. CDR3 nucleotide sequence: TGCGCCAGCAGCCTAAATACAGGGGGCCAAGAGACCCAGTACTTC.

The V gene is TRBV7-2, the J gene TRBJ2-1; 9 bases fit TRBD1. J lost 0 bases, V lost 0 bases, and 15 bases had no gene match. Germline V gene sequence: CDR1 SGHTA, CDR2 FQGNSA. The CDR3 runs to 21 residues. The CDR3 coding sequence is TGTGCCAGCAGCTTAGCTCCCGGGACAGGGATCACAAGTAGCTCCTACAATGAGCAGTTCTTC. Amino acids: CASSLAPGTGITSSSYNEQFF.